This T cell receptor (beta chain) stems from a study of T cells in lung cancer brain metastases. In regard to this clone: The target antigen is unknown. The identical CDR3 is also encoded by other nucleotide sequences in the sample.

Overall study findings and caveats: Effects of preoperative corticosteroids on T cell infiltration in brain metastases could not be controlled. Fragmented FFPE DNA may have left the infiltrating repertoire incompletely captured.

CDR3 size: 14 residues. Germline CDR1 GTSNPN, CDR2 SVGIG (reference sequence). The V and J ends lost 0 bases and 7 bases, in that order; junction bases with no gene match: 3. Genomic DNA input was roughly 2.24 to 4.92 ug, equal within pairs. TCRdb's copy holds only in-frame clones and misses some; the assay was immunoSEQ multiplex PCR. The sample holds 5,000 to 7,000 clones, roughly 85% seen once. Exclusion applied to anyone with multiple prior malignancies. Sequences were obtained from tumor tissue from the primary lung tumor. The receptor comes from a man aged 50-60 years with non-small cell lung cancer. This rearrangement joins TRBV30 to TRBJ1-6; 7 bases are a match to TRBD1. CDR3 residues: CAWSVLTGNSPLHF. Written as DNA, the CDR3 is TGTGCCTGGAGTGTATTGACAGGGAATTCACCCCTCCACTTT.